Below are 4 T cell receptor beta chains sequenced from a single sample in a study of cytomegalovirus exposure and HLA in healthy donors. Primers for the PCR totalled 60 Vbeta and 13 Jbeta. Some clones are missing from TCRdb's copy, which holds only in-frame ones; the method was immunoSEQ multiplex PCR. The table shows around 110,000 clones, with 81% occurring only once. Material for sequencing was PBMCs. Receptor source: a woman aged 25 to 39 in good health and CMV-seronegative.

The J gene is TRBJ2-3, the V gene TRBV10-3; D is possibly TRBD2 (6 bases). The CDR3 has 15 residues. V lost 6 bases, J lost 6 bases, and 19 bases lay in between. The V gene's germline CDR1 is ENHRY and CDR2 SYGVKD. The CDR3 reads CAIRSAGMPLDTQYF. CDR3 bases: TGTGCCATCAGGTCAGCGGGTATGCCCCTGGATACGCAGTATTTT.

This sequence joins TRBV5-6 and TRBJ2-7; no firm D call. Germline CDR1 and CDR2: SGHDT and YYEEEE. This CDR3 region has 12 residues. V was cut by 3 bases and J by 1 base, with 5 bases left in between. The CDR3, as DNA: TGTGCCAGCAGCTCCCGTTCCTACGAGCAGTACTTC. The encoded protein is CASSSRSYEQYF.

In regard to this clone: Other DNA sequences within the sample encode an identical CDR3. The chain has TRBV27 and TRBJ2-3, with 11 bases aligning to TRBD1. V lost 9 bases to trimming and J lost 4 bases; unmatched junction nucleotides: 9. Germline-derived CDR1 and CDR2 are MNHEY and SMNVEV (reference sequence). The CDR3 has 15 residues. Here the CDR3 reads CASYPGQGVADTQYF. DNA for the CDR3: TGTGCCAGTTACCCGGGACAGGGGGTGGCAGATACGCAGTATTTT.

The CDR3 is CASSIDVGGGNGYTF. The DNA of the CDR3 is TGTGCCAGTAGTATAGATGTCGGGGGAGGGAATGGCTACACCTTC. The chain employs TRBV19 and TRBJ1-2, with TRBD1 as a possible D gene (5 bases). Trimming shortened V by 0 bases and J by 6 bases, and 14 bases separated the two germline ends. Germline CDR1 is LNHDA and CDR2 is SQIVND (reference sequence). This CDR3 contains 15 residues.